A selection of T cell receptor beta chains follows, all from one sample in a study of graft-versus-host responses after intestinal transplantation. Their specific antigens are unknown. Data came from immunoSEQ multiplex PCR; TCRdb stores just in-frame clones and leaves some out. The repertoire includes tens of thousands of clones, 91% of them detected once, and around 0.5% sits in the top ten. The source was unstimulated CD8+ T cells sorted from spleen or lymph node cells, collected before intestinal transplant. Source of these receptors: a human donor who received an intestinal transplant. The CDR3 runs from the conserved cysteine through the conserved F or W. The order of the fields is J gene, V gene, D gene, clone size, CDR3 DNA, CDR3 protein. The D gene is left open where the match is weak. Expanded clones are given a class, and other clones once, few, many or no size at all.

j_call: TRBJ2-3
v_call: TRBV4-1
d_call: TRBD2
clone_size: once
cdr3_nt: TGCGCCAGCAGCGATCTAGCGGGAGGGCCAGATACGCAGTATTTT
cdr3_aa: CASSDLAGGPDTQYF

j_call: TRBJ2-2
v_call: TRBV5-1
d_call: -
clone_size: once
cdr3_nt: TGCGCCAGCAGCTTGCACCCTAGCGCGAACACCGGGGAGCTGTTTTTT
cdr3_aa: CASSLHPSANTGELFF

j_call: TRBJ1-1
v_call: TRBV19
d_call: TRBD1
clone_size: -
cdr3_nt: TGTGCCAGCGACGCCGGGACAGGGTTCACTGAAGCTTTCTTT
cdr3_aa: CASDAGTGFTEAFF

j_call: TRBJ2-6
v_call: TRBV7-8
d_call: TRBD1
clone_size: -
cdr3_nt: TGTGCCAGTGATAAGGACAGGGGTCTCTCTGGGGCCAACGTCCTGACTTTC
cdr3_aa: CASDKDRGLSGANVLTF

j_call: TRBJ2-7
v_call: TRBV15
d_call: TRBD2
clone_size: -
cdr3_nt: TGTGCCACCAGCAGAACGGCGGGAGGGGACGAGCAGTACTTC
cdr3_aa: CATSRTAGGDEQYF

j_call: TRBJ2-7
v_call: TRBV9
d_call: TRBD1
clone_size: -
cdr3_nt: TGTGCCAGCAGCGTCCGGGACAGGAACGACGAGCAGTACTTC
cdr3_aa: CASSVRDRNDEQYF

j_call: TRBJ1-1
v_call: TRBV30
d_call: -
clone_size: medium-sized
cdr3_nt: TGTGCCTGGAGTGTCATGAACACTGAAGCTTTCTTT
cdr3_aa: CAWSVMNTEAFF

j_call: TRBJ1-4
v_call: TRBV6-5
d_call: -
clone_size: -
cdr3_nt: TGTGCCAGCAGTTACTCGAGGTCGGGGATGGGTGATGTACTGTTTTTT
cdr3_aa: CASSYSRSGMGDVLFF

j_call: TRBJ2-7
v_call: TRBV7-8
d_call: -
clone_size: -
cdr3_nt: TGTGCCAGCAGCTTCTACAGTCCCTCCTACGAGCAGTACTTC
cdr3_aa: CASSFYSPSYEQYF

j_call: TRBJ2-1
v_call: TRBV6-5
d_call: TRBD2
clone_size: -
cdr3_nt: TGTGCCAGCAGTTACTCGGGACTAGCGGGCGACAATGAGCAGTTCTTC
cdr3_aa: CASSYSGLAGDNEQFF

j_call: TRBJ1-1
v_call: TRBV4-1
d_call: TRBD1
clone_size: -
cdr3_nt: TGCGCCAGCAGCCACTTGACAGGGTTGAACACTGAAGCTTTCTTT
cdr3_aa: CASSHLTGLNTEAFF

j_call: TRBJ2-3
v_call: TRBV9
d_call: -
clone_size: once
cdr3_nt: TGTGCCAGCGGTCCGGACTCCAATACGCAGTATTTT
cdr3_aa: CASGPDSNTQYF

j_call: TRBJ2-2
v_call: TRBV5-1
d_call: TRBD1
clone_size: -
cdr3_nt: TGCGCCAGCAGCTGGAAACAGGGGGTCCGGACCGGGGAGCTGTTTTTT
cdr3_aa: CASSWKQGVRTGELFF

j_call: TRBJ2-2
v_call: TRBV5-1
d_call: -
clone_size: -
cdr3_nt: TGCGCCAGCAGCTCCCAGGGCTCCGGGGAGCTGTTTTTT
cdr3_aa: CASSSQGSGELFF

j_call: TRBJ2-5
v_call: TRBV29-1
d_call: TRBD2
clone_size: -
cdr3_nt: TGCAGCGTTGGAAGGGGAGGGCTGGAAGAGACCCAGTACTTC
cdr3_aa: CSVGRGGLEETQYF

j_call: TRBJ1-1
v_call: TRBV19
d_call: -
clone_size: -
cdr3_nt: TGTGCCAGTACCACGGGGGGGACTGAAGCTTTCTTT
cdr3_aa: CASTTGGTEAFF

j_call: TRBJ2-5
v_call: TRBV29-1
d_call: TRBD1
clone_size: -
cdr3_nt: TGCAGCGTTGCGGACAGGGGGCTTGGGACCCAGTACTTC
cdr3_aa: CSVADRGLGTQYF

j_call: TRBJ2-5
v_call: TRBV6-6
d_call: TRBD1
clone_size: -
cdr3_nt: TGTGCCAGCAGTTTCCAGACAGGGGGAGGGGAGACCCAGTACTTC
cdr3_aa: CASSFQTGGGETQYF

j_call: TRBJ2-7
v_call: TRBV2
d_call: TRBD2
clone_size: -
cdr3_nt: TGTGCCAGCAGTGATAGGACTAGCGGGAGTTCCTCCGAGCAGTACTTC
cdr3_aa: CASSDRTSGSSSEQYF

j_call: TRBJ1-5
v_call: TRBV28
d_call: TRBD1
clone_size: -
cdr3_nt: TGTGCCAGCAGCCCCCTGCCGACAGGGAGTCAGCCCCAGCATTTT
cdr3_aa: CASSPLPTGSQPQHF

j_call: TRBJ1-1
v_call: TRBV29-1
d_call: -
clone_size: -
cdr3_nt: TGCAGCGTTGACGAGGACGGGGAGGGCACTGAAGCTTTCTTT
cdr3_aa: CSVDEDGEGTEAFF

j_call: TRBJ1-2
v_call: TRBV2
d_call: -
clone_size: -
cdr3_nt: TGTGCCAGCAGTCCCGGGACACTCTATGGCTACACCTTC
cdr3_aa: CASSPGTLYGYTF

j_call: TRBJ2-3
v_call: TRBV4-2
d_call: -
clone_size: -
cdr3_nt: TGTGCCAGCAGCCAAGTTCCCCGCCAGTCAGATACGCAGTATTTT
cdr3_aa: CASSQVPRQSDTQYF

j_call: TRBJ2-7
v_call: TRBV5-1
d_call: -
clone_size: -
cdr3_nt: TGCGCCAGCAGCTTGGCCCCTAGTAGTTCCTACGAGCAGTACTTC
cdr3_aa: CASSLAPSSSYEQYF